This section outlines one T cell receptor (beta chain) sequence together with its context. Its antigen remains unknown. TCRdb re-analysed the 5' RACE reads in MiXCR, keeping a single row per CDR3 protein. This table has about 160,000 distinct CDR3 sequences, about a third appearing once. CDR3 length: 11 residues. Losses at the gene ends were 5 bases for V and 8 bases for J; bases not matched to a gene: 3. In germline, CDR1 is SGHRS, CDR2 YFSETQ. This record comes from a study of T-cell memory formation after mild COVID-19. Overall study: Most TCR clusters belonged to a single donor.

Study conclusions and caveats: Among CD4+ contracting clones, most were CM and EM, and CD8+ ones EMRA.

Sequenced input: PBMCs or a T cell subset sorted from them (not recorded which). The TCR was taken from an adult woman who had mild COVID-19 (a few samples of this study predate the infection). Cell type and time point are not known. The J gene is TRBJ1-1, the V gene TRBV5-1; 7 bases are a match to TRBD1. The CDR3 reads CASRGGREAFF. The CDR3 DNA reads TGCGCCAGCAGAGGGGGCCGGGAAGCTTTCTTT.